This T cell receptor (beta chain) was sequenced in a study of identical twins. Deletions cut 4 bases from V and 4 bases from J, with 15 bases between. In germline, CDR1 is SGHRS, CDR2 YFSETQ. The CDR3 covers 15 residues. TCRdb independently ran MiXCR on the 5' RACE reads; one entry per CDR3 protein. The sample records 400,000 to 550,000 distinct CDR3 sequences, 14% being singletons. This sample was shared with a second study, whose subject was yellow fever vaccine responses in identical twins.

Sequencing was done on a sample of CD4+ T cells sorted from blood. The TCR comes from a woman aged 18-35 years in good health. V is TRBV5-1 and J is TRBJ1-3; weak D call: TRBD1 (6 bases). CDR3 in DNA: TGCGCCAGCAGCGCGGGCACAGGGTTAGGAAACACCATATATTTT. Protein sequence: CASSAGTGLGNTIYF.